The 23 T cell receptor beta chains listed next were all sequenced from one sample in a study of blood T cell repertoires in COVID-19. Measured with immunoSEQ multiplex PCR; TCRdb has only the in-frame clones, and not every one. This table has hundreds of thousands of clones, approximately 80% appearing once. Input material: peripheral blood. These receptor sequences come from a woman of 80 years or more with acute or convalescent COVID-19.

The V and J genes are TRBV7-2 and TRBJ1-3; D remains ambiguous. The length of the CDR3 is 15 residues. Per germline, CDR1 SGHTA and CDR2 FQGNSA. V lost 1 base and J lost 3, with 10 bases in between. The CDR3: CASSLDVSIGNTIYF. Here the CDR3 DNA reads TGTGCCAGCAGCTTAGACGTCAGTATTGGAAACACCATATATTTT.

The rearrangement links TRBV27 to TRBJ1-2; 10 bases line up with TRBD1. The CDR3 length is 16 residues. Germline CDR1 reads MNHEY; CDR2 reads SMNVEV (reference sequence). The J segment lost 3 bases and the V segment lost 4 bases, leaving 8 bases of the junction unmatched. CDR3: CASSSDRTGGDYGYTF. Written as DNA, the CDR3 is TGTGCCAGCAGTTCGGACCGGACAGGGGGGGACTATGGCTACACCTTC.

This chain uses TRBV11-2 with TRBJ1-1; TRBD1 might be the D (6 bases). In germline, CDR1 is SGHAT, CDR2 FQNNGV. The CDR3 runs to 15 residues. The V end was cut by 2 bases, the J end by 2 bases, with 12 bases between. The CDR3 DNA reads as TGTGCCAGCAGCTTACGGGGGGGCCTAAACACTGAAGCTTTCTTT. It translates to CASSLRGGLNTEAFF.

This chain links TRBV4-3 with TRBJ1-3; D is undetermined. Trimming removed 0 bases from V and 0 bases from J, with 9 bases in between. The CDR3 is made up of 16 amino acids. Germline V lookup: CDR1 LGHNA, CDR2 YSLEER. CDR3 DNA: TGCGCCAGCAGCCAAGATGCGTCGTTCTCTGGAAACACCATATATTTT. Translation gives CASSQDASFSGNTIYF.

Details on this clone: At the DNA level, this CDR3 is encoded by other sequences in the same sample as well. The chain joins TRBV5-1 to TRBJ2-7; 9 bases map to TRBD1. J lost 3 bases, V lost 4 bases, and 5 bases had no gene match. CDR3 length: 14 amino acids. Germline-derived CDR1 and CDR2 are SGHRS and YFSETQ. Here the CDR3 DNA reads TGCGCCAGCAGCCGGGGACAGGGAAACTACGAGCAGTACTTC. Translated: CASSRGQGNYEQYF.

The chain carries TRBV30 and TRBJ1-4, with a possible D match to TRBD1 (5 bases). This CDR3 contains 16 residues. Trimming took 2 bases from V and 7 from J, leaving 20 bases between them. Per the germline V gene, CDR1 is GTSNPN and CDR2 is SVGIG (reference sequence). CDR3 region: CAWSKGFGIHPEKLFF. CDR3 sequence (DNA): TGTGCCTGGAGTAAGGGGTTTGGCATTCACCCTGAAAAACTGTTTTTT. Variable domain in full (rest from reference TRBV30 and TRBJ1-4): SQTIHQWPATLVQPVGSPLSLECTVEGTSNPNLYWYRQAAGRGLQLLFYSVGIGQISSEVPQNLSASRPQDRQFILSSKKLLLSDSGFYLCAWSKGFGIHPEKLFFGSGTQLSVL.

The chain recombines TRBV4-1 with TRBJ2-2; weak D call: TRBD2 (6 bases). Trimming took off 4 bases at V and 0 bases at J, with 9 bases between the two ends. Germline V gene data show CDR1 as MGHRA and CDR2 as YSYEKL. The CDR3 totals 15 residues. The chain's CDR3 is CASSLGTSNTGELFF. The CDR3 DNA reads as TGCGCCAGCAGCCTAGGGACTTCGAACACCGGGGAGCTGTTTTTT.

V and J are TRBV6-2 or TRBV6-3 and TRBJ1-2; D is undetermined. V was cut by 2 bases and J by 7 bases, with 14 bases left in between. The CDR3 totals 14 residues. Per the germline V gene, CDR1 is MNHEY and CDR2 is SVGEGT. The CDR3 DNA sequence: TGTGCCAGCAGTTACCCCCCCCGGGTCAGTGGCTACACCTTC. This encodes CASSYPPRVSGYTF.

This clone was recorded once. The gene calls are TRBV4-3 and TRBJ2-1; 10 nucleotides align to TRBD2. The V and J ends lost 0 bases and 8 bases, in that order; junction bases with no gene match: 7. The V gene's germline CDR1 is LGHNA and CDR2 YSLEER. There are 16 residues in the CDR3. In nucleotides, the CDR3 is TGCGCCAGCAGCCAAGATGCCGCTAGCGGGGGTGATGAGCAGTTCTTC. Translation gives CASSQDAASGGDEQFF.

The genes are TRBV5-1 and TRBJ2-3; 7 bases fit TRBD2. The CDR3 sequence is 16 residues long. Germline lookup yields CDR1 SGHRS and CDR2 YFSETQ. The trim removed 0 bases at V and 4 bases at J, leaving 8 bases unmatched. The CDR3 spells CASSLGTSEVPDTQYF. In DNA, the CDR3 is TGCGCCAGCAGCTTGGGTACTAGCGAAGTCCCAGATACGCAGTATTTT.

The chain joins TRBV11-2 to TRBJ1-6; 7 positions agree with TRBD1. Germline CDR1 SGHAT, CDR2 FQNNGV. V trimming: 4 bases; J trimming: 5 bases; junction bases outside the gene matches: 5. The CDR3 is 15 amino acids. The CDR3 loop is CASSSRQGNNSPLHF. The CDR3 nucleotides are TGTGCCAGCAGCTCAAGACAGGGAAATAATTCACCCCTCCACTTT.

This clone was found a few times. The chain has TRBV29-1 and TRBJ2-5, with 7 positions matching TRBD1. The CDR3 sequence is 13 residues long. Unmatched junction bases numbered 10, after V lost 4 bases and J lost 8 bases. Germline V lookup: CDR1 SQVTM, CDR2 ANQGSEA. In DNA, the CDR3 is TGCAGCGTTGGAGGGGGCCCGCTATTCACCCAGTACTTC. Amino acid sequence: CSVGGGPLFTQYF.

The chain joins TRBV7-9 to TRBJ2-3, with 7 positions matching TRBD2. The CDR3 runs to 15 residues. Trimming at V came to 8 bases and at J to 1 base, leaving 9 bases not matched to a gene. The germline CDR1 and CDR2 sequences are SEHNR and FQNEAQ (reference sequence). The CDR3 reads CASGNRAGGTDTQYF. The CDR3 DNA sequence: TGTGCCAGCGGGAATCGCGCGGGGGGCACAGATACGCAGTATTTT. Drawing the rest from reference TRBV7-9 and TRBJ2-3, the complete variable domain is DTGVSQNPRHKITKRGQNVTFRCDPISEHNRLYWYRQTLGQGPEFLTYFQNEAQLEKSRLLSDRFSAERPKGSFSTLEIQRTEQGDSAMYLCASGNRAGGTDTQYFGPGTRLTVL.

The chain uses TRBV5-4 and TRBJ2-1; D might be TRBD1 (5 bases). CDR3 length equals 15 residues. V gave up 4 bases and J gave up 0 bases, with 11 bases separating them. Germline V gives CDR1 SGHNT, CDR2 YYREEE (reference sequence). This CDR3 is CASSVDRSSYNEQFF. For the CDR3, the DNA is TGTGCCAGCAGCGTCGACAGAAGCTCCTACAATGAGCAGTTCTTC.

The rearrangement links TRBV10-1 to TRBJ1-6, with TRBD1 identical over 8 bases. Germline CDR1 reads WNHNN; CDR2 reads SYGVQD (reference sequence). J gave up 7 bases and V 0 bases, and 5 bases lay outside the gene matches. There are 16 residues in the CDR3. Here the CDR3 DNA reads TGCGCCAGCAGTGAGTCGTTTTCAGGGGGCAATTCACCCCTCCACTTT. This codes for CASSESFSGGNSPLHF.

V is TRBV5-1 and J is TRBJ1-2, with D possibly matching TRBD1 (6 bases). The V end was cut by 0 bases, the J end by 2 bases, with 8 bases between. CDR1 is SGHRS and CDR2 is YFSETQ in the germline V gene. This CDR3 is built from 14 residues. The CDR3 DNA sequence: TGCGCCAGCAGCTTGGGGACAGAAAACTATGGCTACACCTTC. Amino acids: CASSLGTENYGYTF.

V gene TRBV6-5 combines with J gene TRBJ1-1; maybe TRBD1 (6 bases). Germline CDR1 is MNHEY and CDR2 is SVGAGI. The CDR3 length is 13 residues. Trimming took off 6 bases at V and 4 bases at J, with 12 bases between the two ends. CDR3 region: CASRRGEGTEAFF. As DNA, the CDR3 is TGTGCCAGCAGGAGGGGGGAGGGCACTGAAGCTTTCTTT.

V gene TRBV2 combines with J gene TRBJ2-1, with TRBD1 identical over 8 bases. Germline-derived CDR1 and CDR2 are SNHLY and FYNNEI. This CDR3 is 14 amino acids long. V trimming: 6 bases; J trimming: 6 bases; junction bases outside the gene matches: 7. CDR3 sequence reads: CASRIMTGANEQFF. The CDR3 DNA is TGTGCCAGCAGGATAATGACAGGGGCCAATGAGCAGTTCTTC.

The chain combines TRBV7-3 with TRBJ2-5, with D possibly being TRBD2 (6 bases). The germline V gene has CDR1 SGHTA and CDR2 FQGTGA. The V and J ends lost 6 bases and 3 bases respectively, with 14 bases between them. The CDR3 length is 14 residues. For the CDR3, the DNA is TGTGCCAGCAGTTCCTCCGGAGGGAAAGAGACCCAGTACTTC. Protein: CASSSSGGKETQYF.

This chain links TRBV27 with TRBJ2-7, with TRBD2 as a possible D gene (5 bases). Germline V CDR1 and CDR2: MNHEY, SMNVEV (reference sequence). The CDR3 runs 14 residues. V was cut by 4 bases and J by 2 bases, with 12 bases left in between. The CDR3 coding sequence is TGTGCCAGCAGTTCAACTAGTTCTGCCTACGAGCAGTACTTC. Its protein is CASSSTSSAYEQYF.

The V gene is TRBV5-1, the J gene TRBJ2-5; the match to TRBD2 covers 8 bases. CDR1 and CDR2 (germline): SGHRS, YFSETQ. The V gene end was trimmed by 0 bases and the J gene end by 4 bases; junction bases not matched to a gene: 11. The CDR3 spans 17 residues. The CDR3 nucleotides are TGCGCCAGCAGCTTGGCCATCAGCGGGAGAATGGGAGAGACCCAGTACTTC. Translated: CASSLAISGRMGETQYF. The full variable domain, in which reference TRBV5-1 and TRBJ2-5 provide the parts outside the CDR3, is KAGVTQTPRYLIKTRGQQVTLSCSPISGHRSVSWYQQTPGQGLQFLFEYFSETQRNKGNFPGRFSGRQFSNSRSEMNVSTLELGDSALYLCASSLAISGRMGETQYFGPGTRLLVL.

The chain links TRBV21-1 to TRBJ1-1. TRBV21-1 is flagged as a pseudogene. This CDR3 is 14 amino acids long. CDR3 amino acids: CASSRTWEATEAFF. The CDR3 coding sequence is TGTGCCAGCAGCAGAACGTGGGAGGCCACTGAAGCTTTCTTT.

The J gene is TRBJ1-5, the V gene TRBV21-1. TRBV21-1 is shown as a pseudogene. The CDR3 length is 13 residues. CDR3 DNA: TGTGCCAGCAGCACCGGAGGGGACCCCGACGGGCATTTT. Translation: CASSTGGDPDGHF.